The T cell receptor beta chain under discussion was sequenced for a study of CD8+CD57+ T cells in acquired aplastic anemia. Across the study: Sorted CD4+ and CD8+ cells yielded DNA averaging roughly 3.3 ug. Study-wide findings and caveats: Researchers report that fewer than 30 CD8+ CDR3 sequences appeared in both patients and controls.

The template used for profiling TCR beta VDJ and CDR3 was genomic DNA. TCRdb re-called the reads with MiXCR, one entry per CDR3 protein. Here the sample spans some 200,000 distinct CDR3 sequences, 48% being singletons. Only patients with CD8+CD57+ cell expansion on flow cytometry were chosen for sequencing. This clonotype was found a few times. Its antigen is as yet unknown. In germline, CDR1 is MNHEY, CDR2 SVGEGT. Losses at the gene ends were 2 bases for V and 4 bases for J; bases not matched to a gene: 11. The CDR3 covers 17 residues. The TCR was taken from a human donor with aplastic anemia. The rearrangement links TRBV6-2 or TRBV6-3 to TRBJ2-3; 8 positions match TRBD2. Sequencing was performed on sorted CD4+, CD8+, or CD8+CD57+ T cells (not recorded which) from PBMCs. CDR3 nucleotide sequence: TGTGCCAGCAGTTACCCGAGGACTAGCTTAATGGCAGATACGCAGTATTTT. Amino acid sequence: CASSYPRTSLMADTQYF.